The present T cell receptor (beta chain) was sequenced within a study of T cell repertoires in cytomegalovirus infection. General study results and limits: The ex vivo response showed dominance by HLA-C-restricted CMV-specific TCR beta clonotypes.

TCRdb used MiXCR to reprocess the reads, holding one entry per CDR3 protein. Of roughly 68,000 distinct CDR3 sequences in the sample, 20% to 25% were seen once. V dropped 1 base and J dropped 7 bases, with 11 bases sitting between them. This CDR3 is built from 14 residues. Germline CDR1 is SGHTA and CDR2 is FQGNSA. In its sample, this clonotype was seen many times. What it binds is unknown. The sequenced sample consisted of PBMCs, sequenced either directly or after in vitro stimulation (not recorded which). The clonotype was recovered from a human donor in good health (CMV status not recorded). Some clones in this sample may be carry-over from other donors' samples. The chain links TRBV7-2 to TRBJ2-1; no clear D. The CDR3 is CASSLGFMGNEQFF. DNA of the CDR3: TGTGCCAGCAGCTTAGGATTCATGGGTAATGAGCAGTTCTTC.